One T cell receptor beta chain is described in this entry. Its antigen is unidentified. By quantitative 5'-RACE with molecular barcodes, the TCR beta libraries were made. TCRdb used MiXCR to reprocess the 5' RACE reads, holding one entry per CDR3 protein. This repertoire shows some 450,000 distinct CDR3 sequences, roughly 15% found once; its top ten account for just over 1%. This entry is derived from a study of CD8 T cells in ankylosing spondylitis. Overall study results and limits: Disease-linked clones displayed a CD8+ phenotype and appeared relatively rarely in peripheral blood. In synovial fluid and blood from reactive arthritis, some motif variants were previously reported. Typical of ankylosing spondylitis blood, it appeared, was a TCR beta motif of fewer than 10 highly homologous variants.

The source material was blood, either unsorted or a sorted T cell fraction (not recorded which). This receptor was taken from a male donor with ankylosing spondylitis.

In DNA, the CDR3 is TGTGCCAGCAGTCCTCTTCGGACTAGCGGGAAAAACATTCAGTACTTC. This codes for CASSPLRTSGKNIQYF. The chain has TRBV6-2 or TRBV6-3 and TRBJ2-4; TRBD2 aligns across 11 bases. CDR3 length equals 16 residues. Germline CDR1 MNHEY, CDR2 SVGEGT. V was clipped by 5 bases and J by 4 bases; unmatched bases: 7.